These 24 T cell receptor beta chains share one sample of origin, sequenced in a study of OX40 agonist ivuxolimab in advanced cancers. Produced via immunoSEQ multiplex PCR; TCRdb's table is partial and in-frame only. This table has about 73,000 clones, about 86% appearing once. This specimen was CD4+ or CD8+ T cells sorted from blood, taken in a trial of the OX40 agonist ivuxolimab. The receptors shown here come from an adult with an advanced solid tumor such as melanoma, head and neck, liver or kidney cancer.

The V gene is TRBV6-4, the J gene TRBJ1-3; D gene unclear. The CDR3 length is 20 residues. Germline CDR1 reads MRHNA; CDR2 reads SNTAGT. Trimming removed 8 bases at V and 0 bases at J, with 29 bases between. For the CDR3, the DNA is TGTGCCAGCCAACAAGATCGAGTTAACCTACTAGGGAGCTCTGGAAACACCATATATTTT. This encodes CASQQDRVNLLGSSGNTIYF.

This chain connects TRBV11-2 to TRBJ2-1, with 7 bases fitting TRBD2. The germline CDR1 and CDR2 sequences are SGHAT and FQNNGV. The length of the CDR3 is 17 residues. Germline trimming cut 1 base from V and 3 bases from J; bases unmatched to any gene: 9. The DNA for the CDR3 is TGTGCCAGCAGCTTAGGTGCGGGAGCGTCGGTCTACAATGAGCAGTTCTTC. Its translation is CASSLGAGASVYNEQFF. The full variable domain, with the rest looked up from reference TRBV11-2 and TRBJ2-1, is EAGVAQSPRYKIIEKRQSVAFWCNPISGHATLYWYQQILGQGPKLLIQFQNNGVVDDSQLPKDRFSAERLKGVDSTLKIQPAKLEDSAVYLCASSLGAGASVYNEQFFGPGTRLTVL.

This chain joins TRBV19 and TRBJ1-1; 11 bases match TRBD1. Germline CDR1 reads LNHDA; CDR2 reads SQIVND (reference sequence). The CDR3 has 16 residues. After removal of 6 bases from V and 1 base from J, the junction contained 7 bases not matched to a gene. The DNA of the CDR3 is TGTGCCAGTAGCCGGACAGGGGGCGTAAGGAACACTGAAGCTTTCTTT. Protein: CASSRTGGVRNTEAFF.

The count of this clone is one. The V and J genes are TRBV27 and TRBJ1-2; 9 nucleotides match TRBD1. The J segment lost 8 bases and the V segment lost 6 bases, leaving 10 bases of the junction unmatched. The CDR3 is 14 amino acids. Germline-derived CDR1 and CDR2 are MNHEY and SMNVEV (reference sequence). CDR3 residues: CASRSGTGSWGYTF. The CDR3 DNA sequence: TGTGCCAGCAGGTCCGGGACAGGGTCTTGGGGCTACACCTTC.

The sample holds one count of this clone. The CDR3 loop is CASSPGQGVDEKLFF. The CDR3 bases are TGCGCCAGCAGCCCCGGACAGGGGGTGGATGAAAAACTGTTTTTT. The chain recombines TRBV5-1 with TRBJ1-4, with TRBD1 identical over 10 bases. Trimming took 4 bases from V and 6 from J; bases not matched to a gene: 6. Germline CDR1 SGHRS, CDR2 YFSETQ. CDR3 length: 15 amino acids.

The chain couples TRBV5-4 to TRBJ2-1; 9 bases are shared with TRBD1. V lost 4 bases to trimming and J lost 5 bases; unmatched junction nucleotides: 13. The CDR3 is made up of 17 amino acids. Germline V gene lookup returns CDR1 SGHNT and CDR2 YYREEE (reference sequence). This CDR3 reads CASSPGQGRVSDNEQFF. Written as DNA, the CDR3 is TGTGCCAGCAGCCCTGGACAGGGGCGGGTATCGGACAATGAGCAGTTCTTC.

The V call is TRBV5-6, the J call TRBJ2-1; 10 bases agree with TRBD1. Per the germline V gene, CDR1 is SGHDT and CDR2 is YYEEEE. V trimming: 5 bases; J trimming: 4 bases; junction bases outside the gene matches: 3. The CDR3 has 14 residues. The CDR3: CASRGQGYYNEQFF. CDR3 in DNA: TGTGCCAGCAGGGGACAGGGGTATTACAATGAGCAGTTCTTC.

The rearrangement uses TRBV7-3 and TRBJ1-1, with D maybe TRBD1 (6 bases). CDR1 and CDR2 from the germline V gene are SGHTA and FQGTGA. The ends were cut back, 4 bases at V and 5 bases at J, with 17 bases in the middle. This CDR3 comprises 15 residues. The CDR3 here is CASSSAGGLRTEAFF. For the CDR3, the DNA is TGTGCCAGCAGCTCCGCTGGGGGGCTGCGAACTGAAGCTTTCTTT. Combining the CDR3 with reference TRBV7-3 and TRBJ1-1 gives the whole variable domain GAGVSQTPSNKVTEKGKYVELRCDPISGHTALYWYRQSLGQGPEFLIYFQGTGAADDSGLPNDRFFAVRPEGSVSTLKIQRTERGDSAVYLCASSSAGGLRTEAFFGQGTRLTVV.

This clone was recorded a few times. J is TRBJ1-1 and V is TRBV11-3; D might be TRBD1 (5 bases). The CDR3 covers 12 residues. The V gene's germline CDR1 is SGHNT and CDR2 YENEEA. The germline V and J ends were trimmed by 4 bases and 6 bases, with 9 bases remaining between them. CDR3 protein: CASSSREAEAFF. The CDR3, as DNA: TGTGCCAGCAGCTCCAGGGAAGCTGAAGCTTTCTTT.

The rearrangement links TRBV7-2 to TRBJ1-2, with D perhaps matching TRBD1 (5 bases). Trimming shortened V by 2 bases and J by 4 bases, and 5 bases separated the two germline ends. CDR3 length: 12 amino acids. Germline V gene data show CDR1 as SGHTA and CDR2 as FQGNSA. CDR3: CASSLQGYGYTF. The DNA for the CDR3 is TGTGCCAGCAGCTTACAGGGCTATGGCTACACCTTC.

The CDR3 sequence: CASSEGSRRSEAFF. The CDR3 region has the DNA TGTGCCAGCAGTGAGGGGTCCCGGAGGTCTGAAGCTTTCTTT. The gene calls are TRBV25-1 and TRBJ1-1; D gene ambiguous. Germline V gene lookup returns CDR1 MGHDK and CDR2 SYGVNS. The germline V and J ends were trimmed by 3 bases and 6 bases, with 14 bases remaining between them. CDR3 size: 14 residues.

This clone was detected only a few times. The chain is built from TRBV19 and TRBJ2-2; TRBD2 might be the D (6 bases). The CDR3 consists of 12 residues. Germline V gene data show CDR1 as LNHDA and CDR2 as SQIVND (reference sequence). Trimming removed 7 bases at V and 7 bases at J, with 10 bases between. The CDR3 DNA sequence: TGTGCCAGTACCGGGGGTAACGGGGAGCTGTTTTTT. Its translation is CASTGGNGELFF.

This clone was recorded only once. The genes are TRBV15 and TRBJ1-5; D unresolved. This CDR3 is built from 16 residues. Trimming cost V 1 base and J 0 bases, with 10 bases left between them. The germline V gene encodes CDR1 LNHNV and CDR2 YYDKDF (reference sequence). The CDR3 DNA follows: TGTGCCACCAGCAGAGCGTTACAGCTTAGCAATCAGCCCCAGCATTTT. Protein sequence: CATSRALQLSNQPQHF.

The chain combines TRBV30 with TRBJ2-5; D unclear. CDR1 and CDR2 from the germline V gene are GTSNPN and SVGIG (reference sequence). Trimming took off 4 bases at V and 5 bases at J, with 8 bases between the two ends. The length of the CDR3 is 11 residues. The CDR3 bases are TGTGCCTGGAATATGGGGGAGACCCAGTACTTC. It encodes CAWNMGETQYF. Looking up the rest from reference TRBV30 and TRBJ2-5 gives the full variable domain: SQTIHQWPATLVQPVGSPLSLECTVEGTSNPNLYWYRQAAGRGLQLLFYSVGIGQISSEVPQNLSASRPQDRQFILSSKKLLLSDSGFYLCAWNMGETQYFGPGTRLLVL.

This clone has only one observation. The rearrangement joins TRBV5-1 to TRBJ2-7; TRBD1 agrees at 10 bases. Germline V CDR1 and CDR2: SGHRS, YFSETQ. V trimming: 4 bases; J trimming: 1 base; junction bases outside the gene matches: 5. This CDR3 is 15 amino acids long. The CDR3 loop is CASSDGQGGSYEQYF. In nucleotides, the CDR3 is TGCGCCAGCAGCGATGGACAGGGGGGATCCTACGAGCAGTACTTC.

The chain is built from TRBV4-1 and TRBJ1-2; the D gene is possibly TRBD1 (5 bases). Germline V gives CDR1 MGHRA, CDR2 YSYEKL. Deletions cut 8 bases from V and 6 bases from J, with 16 bases between. This CDR3 contains 13 residues. The DNA of the CDR3 is TGCGCCAGCGGCCCCCCGGGGCTTGATGGCTACACCTTC. Its translation: CASGPPGLDGYTF.

This chain connects TRBV23-1 to TRBJ1-5; weak D call: TRBD1 (6 bases). TRBV23-1 is an ORF; its function is uncertain. The CDR3 has 16 amino acids. Deletions cut 9 bases from V and 0 bases from J, with 18 bases between. The CDR3 nucleotides are TGCGCCAGGGCCCTGGACAGTCCATATAGCAATCAGCCCCAGCATTTT. Translation: CARALDSPYSNQPQHF.

J is TRBJ1-1 and V is TRBV6-5; D might be TRBD1 (5 bases). Trimming took off 2 bases at V and 4 bases at J, with 8 bases between the two ends. This CDR3 spans 13 amino acids. Germline V CDR1 and CDR2: MNHEY, SVGAGI. This CDR3 is CASSYRGSTEAFF. The CDR3 coding sequence is TGTGCCAGCAGTTACAGGGGTTCCACTGAAGCTTTCTTT.

The V gene is TRBV6-6, the J gene TRBJ2-7; 7 bases are shared with TRBD2. V dropped 6 bases and J dropped 3; count of bases not matched to a gene: 8. Germline V gene data show CDR1 as MNHNY and CDR2 as SVGAGI (reference sequence). There are 14 residues in the CDR3. CDR3 in amino acids: CASSPAGVDYEQYF. In DNA form, the CDR3 reads TGTGCCAGCAGCCCCGCGGGAGTGGACTACGAGCAGTACTTC.

The chain links TRBV7-2 to TRBJ2-5; maybe TRBD2 (5 bases). The J call may be in error: the DNA end matches TRBJ2-7 better. Germline V lookup: CDR1 SGHTA, CDR2 FQGNSA. CDR3 size: 15 residues. Written as DNA, the CDR3 is TGTGCCAGCAGCTTAATTCGGGATGCCACCTACGAGCAGTACTTC. This sequence encodes CASSLIRDATYEQYF.

The chain links TRBV7-2 to TRBJ1-2; D is unresolved. The V gene lost 3 bases and the J gene lost 7 bases, with 9 bases spanning the gap. The V gene's germline CDR1 is SGHTA and CDR2 FQGNSA. The CDR3 is 12 residues long. The CDR3 coding sequence is TGTGCCAGCAGCTTCGGTTCGCGTGGCTACACCTTC. Translating gives CASSFGSRGYTF. Supplemented by reference TRBV7-2 and TRBJ1-2, the full variable domain reads GAGVSQSPSNKVTEKGKDVELRCDPISGHTALYWYRQSLGQGLEFLIYFQGNSAPDKSGLPSDRFSAERTGGSVSTLTIQRTQQEDSAVYLCASSFGSRGYTFGSGTRLTVV.

This chain connects TRBV19 to TRBJ2-7; the D gene could be TRBD1 or TRBD2 (5 bases each). CDR1 is LNHDA and CDR2 is SQIVND in the germline V gene (reference sequence). Trimming cost V 4 bases and J 2 bases, with 15 bases left between them. The CDR3 spans 15 residues. This CDR3 is CASSKPGRSPYEQYF. In DNA form, the CDR3 reads TGTGCCAGTAGTAAGCCGGGACGGAGTCCCTACGAGCAGTACTTC.

CDR3 protein: CASVTGGSNQPQHF. The DNA for the CDR3 is TGTGCCAGCGTTACAGGGGGGTCCAATCAGCCCCAGCATTTT. The rearrangement links TRBV6-5 to TRBJ1-5, with TRBD1 matching over 8 bases. Germline V gene data show CDR1 as MNHEY and CDR2 as SVGAGI. V lost 8 bases, J lost 3 bases, and 6 bases stayed unmatched. CDR3 size: 14 residues.

J is TRBJ1-2 and V is TRBV9; perhaps TRBD1 as D (5 bases). Germline V lookup: CDR1 SGDLS, CDR2 YYNGEE. Trimming cost V 0 bases and J 0 bases, with 15 bases left between them. The CDR3 consists of 17 residues. CDR3 DNA sequence: TGTGCCAGCAGCGTAGGATCCGGGACCGCCACTAACTATGGCTACACCTTC. It translates to CASSVGSGTATNYGYTF. Combining the CDR3 with reference TRBV9 and TRBJ1-2 gives the whole variable domain DSGVTQTPKHLITATGQRVTLRCSPRSGDLSVYWYQQSLDQGLQFLIQYYNGEERAKGNILERFSAQQFPDLHSELNLSSLELGDSALYFCASSVGSGTATNYGYTFGSGTRLTVV.